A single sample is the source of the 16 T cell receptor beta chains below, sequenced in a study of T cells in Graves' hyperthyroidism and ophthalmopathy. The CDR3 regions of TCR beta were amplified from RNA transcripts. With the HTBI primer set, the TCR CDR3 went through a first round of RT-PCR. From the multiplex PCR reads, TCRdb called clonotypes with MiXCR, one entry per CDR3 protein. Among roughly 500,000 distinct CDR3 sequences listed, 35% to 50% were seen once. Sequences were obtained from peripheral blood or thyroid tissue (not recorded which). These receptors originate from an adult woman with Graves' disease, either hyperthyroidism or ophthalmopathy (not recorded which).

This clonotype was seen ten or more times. The CDR3 spells CSAGTSGSYEQYF. The CDR3 DNA reads as TGCAGCGCCGGGACTAGCGGATCCTACGAGCAGTACTTC. The chain has TRBV29-1 and TRBJ2-7; 11 bases fit TRBD2. CDR1 SQVTM and CDR2 ANQGSEA come from the germline V gene. The CDR3 is 13 amino acids. The ends lost 7 bases at V and 1 base at J; junction bases unmatched: 3.

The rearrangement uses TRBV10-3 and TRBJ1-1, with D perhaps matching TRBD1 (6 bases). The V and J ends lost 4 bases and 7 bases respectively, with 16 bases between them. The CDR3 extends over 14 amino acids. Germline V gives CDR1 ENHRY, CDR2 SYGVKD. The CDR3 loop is CAISVVGGSGEAFF. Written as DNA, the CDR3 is TGTGCCATCAGTGTAGTAGGGGGATCGGGTGAAGCTTTCTTT.

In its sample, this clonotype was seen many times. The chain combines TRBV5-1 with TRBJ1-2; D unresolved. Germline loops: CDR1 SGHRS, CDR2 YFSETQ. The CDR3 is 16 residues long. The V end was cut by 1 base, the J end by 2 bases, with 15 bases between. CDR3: CASSLQRAPSNYGYTF. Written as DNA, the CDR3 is TGCGCCAGCAGCTTGCAAAGGGCTCCTTCCAACTATGGCTACACCTTC.

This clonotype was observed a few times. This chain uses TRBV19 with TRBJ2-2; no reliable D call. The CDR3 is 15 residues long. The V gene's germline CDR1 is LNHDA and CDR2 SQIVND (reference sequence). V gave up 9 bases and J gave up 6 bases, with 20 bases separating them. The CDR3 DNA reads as TGTGCCAGCCGCGTAAGGGAAGTTCAGGCCGGGGAGCTGTTTTTT. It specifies CASRVREVQAGELFF.

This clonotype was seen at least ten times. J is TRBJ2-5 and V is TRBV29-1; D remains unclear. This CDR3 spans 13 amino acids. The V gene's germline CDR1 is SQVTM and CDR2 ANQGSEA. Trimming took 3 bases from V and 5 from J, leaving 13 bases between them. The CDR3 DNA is TGCAGCGTTGATATCCGGGCCTGGGAGACCCAGTACTTC. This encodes CSVDIRAWETQYF.

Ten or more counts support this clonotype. The CDR3 coding sequence is TGTGCCAGCAGGTTCGGTTCTGGAAACACCATATATTTT. It encodes CASRFGSGNTIYF. The chain combines TRBV6-5 with TRBJ1-3; D not resolved. V lost 6 bases to trimming and J lost 1 base, with 7 bases between them. The CDR3 extends over 13 amino acids. Germline V gives CDR1 MNHEY, CDR2 SVGAGI.

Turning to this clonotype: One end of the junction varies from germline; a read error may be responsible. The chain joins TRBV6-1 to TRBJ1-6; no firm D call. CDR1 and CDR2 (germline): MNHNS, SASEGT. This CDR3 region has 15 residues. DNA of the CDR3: TGTGCCATCAGTGTAGCGGCTTCCTATAATTCACCCCTCCACTTT. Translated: CAISVAASYNSPLHF.

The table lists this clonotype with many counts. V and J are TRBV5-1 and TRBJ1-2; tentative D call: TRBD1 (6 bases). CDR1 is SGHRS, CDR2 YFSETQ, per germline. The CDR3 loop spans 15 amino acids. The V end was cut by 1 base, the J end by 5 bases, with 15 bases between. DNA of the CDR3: TGCGCCAGCAGCTTGAGTCCGACAGGCTCATATGGCTACACCTTC. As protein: CASSLSPTGSYGYTF.

CDR3 DNA sequence: TGTGCCAGCAGCGTAAGTCCGGGCGGTAGCACTGAAGCTTTCTTT. Translating gives CASSVSPGGSTEAFF. The chain combines TRBV9 with TRBJ1-1; D remains ambiguous. The length of the CDR3 is 15 residues. The germline V and J ends were trimmed by 1 base and 4 bases, with 14 bases remaining between them. Germline CDR1 is SGDLS and CDR2 is YYNGEE. The variable domain in full, completed from reference TRBV9 and TRBJ1-1, reads DSGVTQTPKHLITATGQRVTLRCSPRSGDLSVYWYQQSLDQGLQFLIQYYNGEERAKGNILERFSAQQFPDLHSELNLSSLELGDSALYFCASSVSPGGSTEAFFGQGTRLTVV.

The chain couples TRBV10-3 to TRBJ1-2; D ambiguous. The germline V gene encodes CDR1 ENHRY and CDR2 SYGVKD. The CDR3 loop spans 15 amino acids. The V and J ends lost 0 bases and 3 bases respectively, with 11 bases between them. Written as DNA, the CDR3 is TGTGCCATCAGTGAGTCCTCCACTCGGGACTATGGCTACACCTTC. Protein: CAISESSTRDYGYTF.

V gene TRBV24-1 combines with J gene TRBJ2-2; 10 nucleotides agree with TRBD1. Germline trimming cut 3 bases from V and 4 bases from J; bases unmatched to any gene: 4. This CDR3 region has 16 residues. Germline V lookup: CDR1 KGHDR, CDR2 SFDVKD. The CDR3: CATSDPGQGTTGELFF. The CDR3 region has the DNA TGTGCCACCAGTGATCCGGGACAGGGGACCACCGGGGAGCTGTTTTTT.

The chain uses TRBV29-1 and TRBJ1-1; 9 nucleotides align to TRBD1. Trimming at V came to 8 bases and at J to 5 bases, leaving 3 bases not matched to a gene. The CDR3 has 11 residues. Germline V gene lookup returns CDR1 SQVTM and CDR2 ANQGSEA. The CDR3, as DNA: TGCAGCTTGACAGGGGGAACTGAAGCTTTCTTT. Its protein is CSLTGGTEAFF.

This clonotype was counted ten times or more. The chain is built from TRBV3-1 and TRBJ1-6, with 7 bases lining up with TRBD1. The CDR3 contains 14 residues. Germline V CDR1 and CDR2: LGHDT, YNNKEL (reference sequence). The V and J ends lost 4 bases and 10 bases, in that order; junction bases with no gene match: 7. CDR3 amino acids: CASSRGQIESPLHF. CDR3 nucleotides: TGTGCCAGCAGCCGGGGACAGATCGAGTCACCCCTCCACTTT.

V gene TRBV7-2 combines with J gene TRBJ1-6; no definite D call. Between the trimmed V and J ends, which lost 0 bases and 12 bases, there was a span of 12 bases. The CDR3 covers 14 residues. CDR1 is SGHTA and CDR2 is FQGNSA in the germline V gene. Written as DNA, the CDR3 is TGTGCCAGCAGCTTAGCGTATGAGGGTAGACCCCTCCACTTT. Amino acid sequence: CASSLAYEGRPLHF.

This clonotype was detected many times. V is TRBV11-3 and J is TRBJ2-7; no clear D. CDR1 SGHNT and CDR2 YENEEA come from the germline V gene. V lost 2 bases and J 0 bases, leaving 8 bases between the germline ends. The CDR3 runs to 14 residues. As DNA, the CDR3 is TGTGCCAGCAGCTTATCTACTCTCTCCTACGAGCAGTACTTC. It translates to CASSLSTLSYEQYF.

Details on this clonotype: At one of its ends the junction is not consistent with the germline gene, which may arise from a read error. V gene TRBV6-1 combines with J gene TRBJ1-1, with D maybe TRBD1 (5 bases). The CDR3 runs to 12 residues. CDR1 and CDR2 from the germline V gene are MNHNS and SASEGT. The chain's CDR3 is CAGSDGDLKAFF. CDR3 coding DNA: TGTGCCGGCAGTGACGGGGACCTTAAAGCTTTCTTT.